This TCR beta chain emerged from a study of blood T cell repertoires in COVID-19. Whole-study context: Samples came from the United States, Italy and Spain, spanning acute and convalescent COVID-19. T cells, B-cell-depleted T cells, or PBMCs provided the cDNA or gDNA that served as material.

As originally analysed: From reference gene primer amplification, estimates of nucleated cell counts were derived. The data were produced by immunoSEQ multiplex PCR, yet TCRdb's version contains in-frame clones alone and is incomplete. V and J calls and clone size are as listed in that table; D and trimming were resolved from the DNA. The sample lists 300,000 to 450,000 clones; approximately 87% were seen once. Followed longitudinally, the Seattle patients had been enrolled during active infection. This receptor was obtained from a woman aged 25-40 years with COVID-19, enrolled during active disease. Sample: peripheral blood.

The CDR3 loop reads CASSLEGGAGASEAFF. The CDR3 DNA sequence: TGTGCCAGCAGCTTAGAGGGAGGAGCGGGGGCTTCTGAAGCTTTCTTT. The V gene is TRBV7-3, the J gene TRBJ1-1; D perhaps matches TRBD1 (6 bases). The CDR3 runs 16 residues. The germline V and J ends were trimmed by 2 bases and 6 bases, with 19 bases remaining between them. Germline values: CDR1 SGHTA, CDR2 FQGTGA.